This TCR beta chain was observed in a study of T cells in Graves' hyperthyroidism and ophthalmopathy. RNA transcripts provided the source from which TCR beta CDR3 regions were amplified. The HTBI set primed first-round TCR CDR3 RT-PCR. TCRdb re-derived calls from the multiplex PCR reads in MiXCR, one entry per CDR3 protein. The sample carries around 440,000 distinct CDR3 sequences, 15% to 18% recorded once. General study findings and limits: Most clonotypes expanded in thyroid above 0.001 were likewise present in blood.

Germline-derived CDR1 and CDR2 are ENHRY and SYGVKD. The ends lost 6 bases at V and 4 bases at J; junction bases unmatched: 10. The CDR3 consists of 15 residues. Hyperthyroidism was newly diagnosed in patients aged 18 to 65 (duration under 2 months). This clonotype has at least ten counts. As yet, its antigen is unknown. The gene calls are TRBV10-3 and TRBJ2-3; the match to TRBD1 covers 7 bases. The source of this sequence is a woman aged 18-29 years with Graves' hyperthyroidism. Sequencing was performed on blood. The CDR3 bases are TGTGCCATCAGCAGACAGGGACCAGTTTCAGATACGCAGTATTTT. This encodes CAISRQGPVSDTQYF.